This T cell receptor beta chain was observed in a study of T cell repertoires in cytomegalovirus infection. Study-level information: Well-studied HLA-B-restricted epitopes and recently identified HLA-C-restricted epitopes of CMV were both used in the study.

With regard to this clonotype: The target antigen is unknown.

The CDR3 is 15 residues long. Germline values: CDR1 MDHEN, CDR2 SYDVKM. The germline V and J ends were trimmed by 4 bases and 9 bases, with 19 bases remaining between them. A single record per CDR3 protein comes from TCRdb applying MiXCR to the reads. The sample lists a few hundred thousand distinct CDR3 sequences; around 40% were seen once. The origin of this receptor is a human donor in good health (CMV status not recorded). Some clones in this sample may be carry-over from other donors' samples. V and J are TRBV28 and TRBJ1-5; TRBD1 is a possible D gene (6 bases). Specimen: cultured PBMCs, collected from culture after CMV antigen stimulation. Written as DNA, the CDR3 is TGTGCCAGCAGTTCACAGGGTATCAATCAGCGGCCCCAGCATTTT. Encoded protein: CASSSQGINQRPQHF.